This T cell receptor (beta chain) is drawn from a study of regulatory T cells in long-lasting Graves disease. Study results and caveats: It was possible that the small sample size reduced accuracy. With persistent disease, TRBV28, TRBJ1-2 and TRBJ2-5 were the favored segments.

Libraries of TCR beta came from iRepertoire HTBI primers plus Arm-PCR of CDR3 regions. TCRdb fed the multiplex PCR reads into MiXCR, producing one record per CDR3 protein. Of about 470,000 distinct CDR3 sequences listed, 20% are singletons. V lost 4 bases to trimming and J lost 2 bases; unmatched junction nucleotides: 3. This CDR3 has 14 amino acids. Germline CDR1 reads KGHSH; CDR2 reads LQKENI. As to this clonotype: Antigen: not known. As the CDR3 is not closed by the conserved phenylalanine or tryptophan, this likely results from a read error.

Time point denoted: persistent/refractory GD, antithyroid drugs over 5 years with positive TRAb. From PBMCs, RNA was extracted and then used to make the TCR library. The chain links TRBV18 to TRBJ1-1, with TRBD1 matching over 8 bases. The source is a female donor with Graves disease. Specimen: peripheral blood mononuclear cells (PBMCs), collected when the disease was refractory, from a patient treated with antithyroid drugs. This CDR3 reads CASSRQGLNTEAFL. The CDR3 DNA reads as TGTGCCAGCTCACGACAGGGGCTAAACACTGAAGCTTTCCTT.